A single sample gave rise to the 31 T cell receptor beta chains below, sequenced in a study of memory CD4+ T cells and cytomegalovirus serostatus. The repertoire was sequenced with immunoSEQ multiplex PCR; TCRdb's copy has only in-frame clones and lacks some. Of fewer than 35,000 clones in the sample, 75% to 85% were seen once. The sort gate was single viable CD3+CD4+CD8-CD45RO+ cells for memory CD4+ T cells. The specimen was memory CD4+ T cells from blood. These receptors all stem from an adult in good health and CMV-seronegative.

The V gene is TRBV11-1, the J gene TRBJ2-5; TRBD2 aligns across 7 bases. This CDR3 spans 15 amino acids. J lost 1 base, V lost 2 bases, and 4 bases had no gene match. Germline V gives CDR1 SGHAT, CDR2 FQDESV (reference sequence). CDR3 protein: CASSLPLAGQETQYF. The CDR3 DNA follows: TGTGCCAGCAGCTTACCATTAGCGGGCCAAGAGACCCAGTACTTC.

The gene calls are TRBV28 and TRBJ2-3, with TRBD2 matching over 7 bases. The V and J ends lost 8 bases and 7 bases, in that order; junction bases with no gene match: 6. This CDR3 comprises 12 residues. From germline, CDR1 is MDHEN and CDR2 SYDVKM. The CDR3 here is CASSLARHTQYF. CDR3 nucleotides: TGTGCCAGCTCACTAGCGAGACATACGCAGTATTTT.

This clone has only a few counts. The V and J genes are TRBV19 and TRBJ2-7; 13 nucleotides agree with TRBD2. The CDR3 has 15 amino acids. Germline trimming cut 5 bases from V and 5 bases from J; bases unmatched to any gene: 6. CDR1 and CDR2 (germline): LNHDA, SQIVND (reference sequence). This CDR3 reads CASSVPGLAGHEQYF. The CDR3 DNA reads as TGTGCCAGTAGTGTACCGGGACTAGCGGGACACGAGCAGTACTTC.

V and J are TRBV7-9 and TRBJ1-5; 7 bases are shared with TRBD1. This CDR3 has 15 residues. Germline V CDR1 and CDR2: SEHNR, FQNEAQ (reference sequence). The J segment lost 5 bases and the V segment lost 5 bases, leaving 9 bases of the junction unmatched. The CDR3 DNA follows: TGTGCCAGCAGCCTTACGGGACAGAAGCATCAGCCCCAGCATTTT. Translated: CASSLTGQKHQPQHF.

This chain joins TRBV14 and TRBJ2-7; TRBD2 aligns across 8 bases. The junction had 13 bases not matched to a gene; V was cut back by 4 bases and J by 2 bases. The V gene's germline CDR1 is SGHDN and CDR2 FVKESK. The CDR3 consists of 17 residues. The CDR3 nucleotides read TGTGCCAGCAGCCCCCCGATGTTCGGGGGGGTACCCTACGAGCAGTACTTC. Translated, it gives CASSPPMFGGVPYEQYF.

Only a few counts were recorded for this clone. V and J are TRBV2 and TRBJ1-5, with 7 bases identical to TRBD1. J gave up 7 bases and V 3 bases, and 6 bases lay outside the gene matches. Germline assignment: CDR1 SNHLY and CDR2 FYNNEI. This CDR3 is built from 14 residues. CDR3 DNA: TGTGCCAGCAGTGATGGCAGGGGGAGGCAGCCCCAGCATTTT. This encodes CASSDGRGRQPQHF. Full variable domain (missing parts from reference TRBV2 and TRBJ1-5): EPEVTQTPSHQVTQMGQEVILRCVPISNHLYFYWYRQILGQKVEFLVSFYNNEISEKSEIFDDQFSVERPDGSNFTLKIRSTKLEDSAMYFCASSDGRGRQPQHFGDGTRLSIL.

J is TRBJ2-7 and V is TRBV4-2; TRBD2 matches at 9 bases. Germline V gene data show CDR1 as LGHNA and CDR2 as YNFKEQ. The CDR3 loop spans 18 amino acids. V dropped 0 bases and J dropped 2; count of bases not matched to a gene: 11. CDR3 nucleotide sequence: TGTGCCAGCAGCCAAGATGCGAATAGCGGGGGTTACACCTACGAGCAGTACTTC. Protein sequence: CASSQDANSGGYTYEQYF.

The chain combines TRBV18 with TRBJ2-7; 10 bases are a match to TRBD1. The V gene's germline CDR1 is KGHSH and CDR2 LQKENI. The CDR3 consists of 14 residues. Germline trimming cut 6 bases from V and 2 bases from J; bases unmatched to any gene: 4. The CDR3 nucleotides read TGTGCCAGCTCCCGGGACAGGGGACCCTACGAGCAGTACTTC. Translated, it gives CASSRDRGPYEQYF.

This chain joins TRBV5-1 and TRBJ1-4; possible D gene TRBD1, 5 bases. The V gene lost 1 base and the J gene lost 8 bases, with 15 bases spanning the gap. There are 15 residues in the CDR3. Germline CDR1 SGHRS, CDR2 YFSETQ. CDR3 loop: CASSLQGQHLEKLFF. CDR3 DNA sequence: TGCGCCAGCAGCTTGCAGGGCCAGCACCTGGAAAAACTGTTTTTT.

This clone was seen a handful of times. The chain is built from TRBV18 and TRBJ1-1; no definite D call. This CDR3 has 17 residues. V lost 1 base, J lost 0 bases, and 15 bases lay in between. Germline V gene sequence: CDR1 KGHSH, CDR2 LQKENI. The CDR3 bases are TGTGCCAGCTCACCACGGGCAGGTCGGGTCATGAACACTGAAGCTTTCTTT. As protein: CASSPRAGRVMNTEAFF. Based on the CDR3 plus reference TRBV18 and TRBJ1-1, the full variable domain is NAGVMQNPRHLVRRRGQEARLRCSPMKGHSHVYWYRQLPEEGLKFMVYLQKENIIDESGMPKERFSAEFPKEGPSILRIQQVVRGDSAAYFCASSPRAGRVMNTEAFFGQGTRLTVV.

The chain uses TRBV2 and TRBJ1-2, with D perhaps matching TRBD1 (5 bases). The CDR3 extends over 12 amino acids. V shed 10 bases and J shed 6 bases, with 15 bases lying between them. CDR1 and CDR2 (germline): SNHLY, FYNNEI. CDR3 nucleotides: TGTGCCACCCAGGGACCCCGGAATGGCTACACCTTC. This sequence encodes CATQGPRNGYTF.

The chain carries TRBV4-3 and TRBJ1-1, with TRBD1 as a possible D gene (5 bases). CDR1 is LGHNA and CDR2 is YSLEER in the germline V gene. Trimming cost V 0 bases and J 8 bases, with 10 bases left between them. This CDR3 is built from 13 residues. The CDR3 sequence is CASSQEGRKEAFF. In nucleotides, the CDR3 is TGCGCCAGCAGCCAAGAGGGGCGAAAAGAAGCTTTCTTT.

The chain employs TRBV10-3 and TRBJ2-4; 9 bases align to TRBD2. The CDR3 has 16 residues. Looked up from germline, CDR1 is ENHRY and CDR2 is SYGVKD. The junction had 9 bases not matched to a gene; V was cut back by 0 bases and J by 9 bases. The DNA of the CDR3 is TGTGCCATCAGTGAGTCTGGCGGGGGGGAAGGAGTCATTCAGTACTTC. Its protein product is CAISESGGGEGVIQYF.

The rearrangement joins TRBV6-1 to TRBJ1-2; tentative D call: TRBD1 (5 bases). The CDR3 contains 15 residues. V lost 6 bases and J lost 5, with 19 bases in between. The germline gives CDR1 MNHNS, CDR2 SASEGT. The CDR3, as DNA: TGTGCCAGCAGCACCGGGACGGGGATTGAGTATGGCTACACCTTC. It codes for CASSTGTGIEYGYTF.

In this sample, this clone turned up once. V and J are TRBV12-5 and TRBJ2-1; 12 bases agree with TRBD2. The V gene's germline CDR1 is LGHNT and CDR2 FRNRAP. J lost 6 bases, V lost 4 bases, and 1 base had no gene match. The CDR3 contains 14 residues. The CDR3 nucleotides are TGTGCTAGTGGTTCTAGCGGGGGGGCCAATGAGCAGTTCTTC. It translates to CASGSSGGANEQFF.

CDR3 in DNA: TGCGCCAGCGCCTCCGGGACAGGGGTCTACAATGAGCAGTTCTTC. It translates to CASASGTGVYNEQFF. The genes are TRBV5-1 and TRBJ2-1, with 10 bases aligning to TRBD1. The CDR3 is made up of 15 amino acids. V gave up 7 bases and J gave up 3 bases; unmatched junction bases: 7. Germline V gene lookup returns CDR1 SGHRS and CDR2 YFSETQ.

The V and J genes are TRBV4-3 and TRBJ2-5; tentatively, D is TRBD1 or TRBD2 (7 bases each). Germline loops: CDR1 LGHNA, CDR2 YSLEER. V was clipped by 1 base and J by 7 bases, with 19 bases between them. The CDR3 extends over 16 amino acids. In DNA form, the CDR3 reads TGCGCCAGCAGCCAAGGACTCCCGGGACAGCGGGGGACCCAGTACTTC. This translates into CASSQGLPGQRGTQYF.

The chain combines TRBV7-9 with TRBJ1-2, with D perhaps TRBD1 (5 bases). The germline V and J ends were trimmed by 4 bases and 3 bases, with 9 bases remaining between them. CDR1 and CDR2 (germline): SEHNR, FQNEAQ (reference sequence). The CDR3 loop spans 13 amino acids. The CDR3, as DNA: TGTGCCAGCAGCTCCGACAGTGACTATGGCTACACCTTC. Translating it yields CASSSDSDYGYTF.

This clone has just a few counts. The V call is TRBV18, the J call TRBJ2-5; 9 nucleotides agree with TRBD2. Germline V gene sequence: CDR1 KGHSH, CDR2 LQKENI. Germline trimming cut 0 bases from V and 4 bases from J; bases unmatched to any gene: 3. This CDR3 has 15 amino acids. CDR3 protein: CASSPPLAGTETQYF. As DNA, the CDR3 is TGTGCCAGCTCACCACCTCTAGCGGGGACAGAGACCCAGTACTTC.

The gene calls are TRBV10-3 and TRBJ2-6; D call uncertain. This CDR3 region has 16 residues. V lost 0 bases, J lost 1 base, and 7 bases lay in between. Germline V gene lookup returns CDR1 ENHRY and CDR2 SYGVKD. CDR3 sequence (DNA): TGTGCCATCAGTGAGTCGGCTGCATCTGGGGCCAACGTCCTGACTTTC. Its protein product is CAISESAASGANVLTF.

The V call is TRBV5-1, the J call TRBJ1-6; D remains ambiguous. The CDR3 length is 15 residues. Germline-derived CDR1 and CDR2 are SGHRS and YFSETQ. Trimming cost V 1 base and J 10 bases, with 15 bases left between them. The chain's CDR3 is CASSLSALQNSPLHF. DNA of the CDR3: TGCGCCAGCAGCTTGTCAGCATTACAAAACTCACCCCTCCACTTT.

The V call is TRBV30, the J call TRBJ1-5; 9 bases are a match to TRBD1. The V segment lost 2 bases and the J segment 7 bases; nucleotides outside the gene matches: 6. Germline V gene lookup returns CDR1 GTSNPN and CDR2 SVGIG (reference sequence). The CDR3 has 14 residues. In nucleotides, the CDR3 is TGTGCCTGGAGTAGGGACAGGGTTGGGCAGCCCCAGCATTTT. Amino acid sequence: CAWSRDRVGQPQHF.

The chain links TRBV5-1 to TRBJ2-1; 7 positions agree with TRBD2. V shed 4 bases and J 8 bases; nucleotides not matched to a gene: 9. The germline V gene encodes CDR1 SGHRS and CDR2 YFSETQ. The CDR3 spans 14 residues. The CDR3 region is CASSQTRGGDEQFF. In nucleotides, the CDR3 is TGCGCCAGCAGCCAAACTCGGGGAGGGGATGAGCAGTTCTTC.

This rearrangement joins TRBV30 to TRBJ1-6; 7 nucleotides align to TRBD1. J was trimmed by 8 bases and V by 2 bases; bases with no gene match: 9. Germline V gene data show CDR1 as GTSNPN and CDR2 as SVGIG (reference sequence). The CDR3 covers 15 residues. CDR3 in DNA: TGTGCCTGGAGTATCCGGGTTCAGGGGGATTCACCCCTCCACTTT. Its translation: CAWSIRVQGDSPLHF.

The gene calls are TRBV7-9 and TRBJ2-3; 8 bases map to TRBD1. Germline CDR1 reads SEHNR; CDR2 reads FQNEAQ (reference sequence). The length of the CDR3 is 18 residues. The J segment lost 2 bases and the V segment lost 5 bases, leaving 15 bases of the junction unmatched. The CDR3 coding sequence is TGTGCCAGCAGCCCAAGAAACCTCGGACAGGGCCTCACAGATACGCAGTATTTT. Protein: CASSPRNLGQGLTDTQYF.

The CDR3 DNA reads as TGCGCCAGCAGCCCCGGGGCAGGGGGTTCCGTATTCTATGGCTACACCTTC. This translates into CASSPGAGGSVFYGYTF. J is TRBJ1-2 and V is TRBV5-1; 7 bases agree with TRBD1. The germline CDR1 and CDR2 sequences are SGHRS and YFSETQ. J was trimmed by 4 bases and V by 4 bases; bases with no gene match: 16. This CDR3 is built from 17 residues.

This clone has only a few counts. CDR3 loop: CASSQVGVNTEAFF. The CDR3 nucleotides read TGCGCCAGCAGCCAAGTAGGGGTGAACACTGAAGCTTTCTTT. The chain employs TRBV4-3 and TRBJ1-1, with D perhaps matching TRBD1 (5 bases). The CDR3 consists of 14 residues. Germline lookup yields CDR1 LGHNA and CDR2 YSLEER. Trimming stripped 1 base from V and 0 bases from J, with 6 bases between.

The chain employs TRBV5-6 and TRBJ2-2, with 7 bases identical to TRBD2. The V segment lost 3 bases and the J segment 0 bases; nucleotides outside the gene matches: 5. Germline CDR1 SGHDT, CDR2 YYEEEE. The CDR3 is 16 residues long. CDR3 sequence reads: CASSWAGVTNTGELFF. DNA of the CDR3: TGTGCCAGCAGCTGGGCGGGGGTGACGAACACCGGGGAGCTGTTTTTT. The full variable domain, rest sourced from reference TRBV5-6 and TRBJ2-2, is DAGVTQSPTHLIKTRGQQVTLRCSPKSGHDTVSWYQQALGQGPQFIFQYYEEEERQRGNFPDRFSGHQFPNYSSELNVNALLLGDSALYLCASSWAGVTNTGELFFGEGSRLTVL.

The rearrangement uses TRBV7-2 and TRBJ1-2; 8 bases match TRBD1. V shed 1 base and J 1 base; nucleotides not matched to a gene: 5. Germline V gene sequence: CDR1 SGHTA, CDR2 FQGNSA. The CDR3 sequence is 16 residues long. CDR3: CASSLGTGKNNYGYTF. CDR3 DNA: TGTGCCAGCAGCTTAGGGACAGGGAAAAATAACTATGGCTACACCTTC.

The chain links TRBV5-1 to TRBJ1-1, with no clear D. Germline V lookup: CDR1 SGHRS, CDR2 YFSETQ. This CDR3 spans 11 amino acids. Trimming pared 5 bases from V and 1 base from J, leaving 3 bases between. CDR3 amino acids: CASSRNTEAFF. The CDR3 region has the DNA TGCGCCAGCAGTCGGAACACTGAAGCTTTCTTT.

J is TRBJ2-5 and V is TRBV5-6; tentative D call: TRBD2 (7 bases). The V gene's germline CDR1 is SGHDT and CDR2 YYEEEE. The CDR3 is 14 residues long. Trimming cost V 4 bases and J 5 bases, with 15 bases left between them. CDR3 nucleotide sequence: TGTGCCAGCAGCCCGCGGACTAGGGGGGAGACCCAGTACTTC. Amino acids: CASSPRTRGETQYF.